This TCR beta chain was recorded in a study of metastatic and nonmetastatic thyroid tumors. About the study: Repertoires of blood and of tissue (tumor or nodule) from malignant and benign thyroid patients were compared.

Broader study findings: Reportedly, malignant thyroid tumors had significantly higher TCR beta diversity than benign nodules, in blood and tumor.

This CDR3 spans 14 amino acids. CDR1 and CDR2 (germline): DFQATT, SNEGSKA (reference sequence). With 6 bases clipped from V and 6 bases from J, the junction kept 12 bases outside the gene matches. As originally analysed: The study's classifier, a distant-metastasis tool for papillary thyroid cancer, was built using CDR3 differences across clinicopathological groups. MiXCR was used by TCRdb to re-call the PCR reads. Clone size and V and J calls follow TCRdb, not the original study. The profile shows roughly 4,000 clones, roughly 35% of them singletons. All patients were treatment-naive before thyroid surgery. About this clone itself: Its antigen is unidentified.

Sequenced material: adjacent normal tissue. The genes are TRBV20-1 and TRBJ1-2; 8 nucleotides align to TRBD1. The source of this sequence is a male donor with papillary thyroid cancer or a benign thyroid nodule (not recorded which). Some clones in this sample may be carry-over from other donors' samples. The CDR3 bases are TGCAGTGCCCCGTTAAGGCAGGGGGCTGATGGCTACACCTTC. Protein sequence: CSAPLRQGADGYTF.